This T cell receptor beta chain is from a study of cytomegalovirus exposure and HLA in healthy donors. Findings and limits, study-wide: Most subjects had HLA-A and HLA-B alleles reportedly predicted accurately by TCR beta sequences. The study designated roughly 150 TCR beta chains cytomegalovirus-associated.

60 Vbeta and 13 Jbeta primers were used in PCR. The protocol was immunoSEQ multiplex PCR, while the TCRdb copy is restricted to in-frame clones and leaves out a portion. The sample holds 200,000 to 250,000 clones, roughly 84% seen once. The V gene lost 4 bases and the J gene lost 4 bases, with 8 bases spanning the gap. This CDR3 comprises 12 residues. Germline V CDR1 and CDR2: MNHNS, SASEGT. Comment on this clone: What it binds is not known. The sample contains more than one DNA sequence encoding this CDR3.

The sequenced sample was PBMCs. The chain carries TRBV6-1 and TRBJ2-7; the D gene is possibly TRBD1 (5 bases). This receptor was identified in a human donor in good health. The chain's CDR3 is CASSAQGYEQYF. In DNA, the CDR3 is TGTGCCAGCAGTGCCCAGGGATACGAGCAGTACTTC.